This TCR beta chain was captured by sequencing in a study of CD4+ T cells in melanoma. Notes on the study in general: CD8+ T cell, macrophage and B cell function reportedly correlated with neoantigen-specific CD4+ T cells. Diverse differentiation states were reported for melanoma neoantigen-specific CD4+ T cells.

CDR3 size: 17 residues. Germline loops: CDR1 PRHDT, CDR2 FYEKMQ (reference sequence). V lost 5 bases, J lost 1 base, and 20 bases lay in between. Assay: immunoSEQ multiplex PCR; the TCRdb copy retains only in-frame clones and omits some. The table lists about 13,000 clones, approximately 71% of them singletons. This clone appeared a few times. Its antigen is as yet unknown. The receptor's source is a human donor with melanoma. Material: cells from a culture (not recorded whether cultured in vitro). The chain links TRBV13 to TRBJ1-2; D perhaps matches TRBD1 (5 bases). Here the CDR3 reads CASSRLYGAGSNYGYTF. The CDR3 nucleotides are TGTGCCAGCAGCCGGCTTTATGGGGCGGGAAGTAACTATGGCTACACCTTC.